The present T cell receptor beta chain was sequenced within a study of T cell responses to AZD1222 COVID-19 vaccine. Using immunoSEQ multiplex PCR, the repertoire was profiled, and TCRdb retains in-frame clones only, with some absent. The sample includes 90,000 to 150,000 clones, 87% seen only once; the top ten take about 10%. V dropped 1 base and J dropped 10 bases, with 19 bases sitting between them. The germline gives CDR1 GTSNPN, CDR2 SVGIG (reference sequence). The CDR3 covers 14 residues. The V gene is TRBV30, the J gene TRBJ1-1; TRBD1 is a possible D gene (5 bases). This sequence was found in an adult in good health. Source: peripheral blood, taken on day 0 of AZD1222 vaccination. The CDR3 loop is CAWSGLGWGRGAFF. Written as DNA, the CDR3 is TGTGCCTGGAGTGGGTTGGGATGGGGACGGGGAGCTTTCTTT.